This passage covers 31 T cell receptor beta chains from one sample sequenced in a study of cytomegalovirus exposure and HLA in healthy donors (dated by TCRdb to 2016 to 2017). The library relied on the immunoSEQ multiplex PCR assay. The multiplex PCR relied on a mix of 60 forward primers for TCR Vbeta segments and 13 reverse primers for TCR Jbeta segments. As stored in TCRdb, this immuneACCESS dataset retains in-frame rearrangements with V and J assigned. A fraction of the clones does not appear; measured against another copy, unresolved V genes explain less than half of the discrepancy, and the remainder lacks a known reason. This sample's table has entries for about 130,000 clones. 1.5% to 2% of the sample is in the top ten clones. Sequences were obtained from PBMCs. The receptor source for this set is a man aged 18 to 35 in good health and CMV-seronegative.

This chain joins TRBV6-6 and TRBJ2-7, with a weak D call TRBD1 (6 bases). This CDR3 spans 14 amino acids. The germline V gene encodes CDR1 MNHNY and CDR2 SVGAGI (reference sequence). V was pared by 0 bases and J by 6 bases, with 12 bases between. Here the CDR3 reads CASSYSASRGEQYF. DNA of the CDR3: TGTGCCAGCAGTTACTCGGCTAGCAGGGGCGAGCAGTACTTC.

The CDR3 sequence is CASSQSRADEQFF. DNA of the CDR3: TGCGCCAGCAGCCAAAGCAGGGCGGATGAGCAGTTCTTC. V usage is TRBV4-3 and J usage is TRBJ2-1; D may be TRBD1 (5 bases). This CDR3 is 13 amino acids long. Trimming removed 2 bases at V and 8 bases at J, with 10 bases between. CDR1 LGHNA and CDR2 YSLEER come from the germline V gene.

V is TRBV19 and J is TRBJ2-2; 7 bases are shared with TRBD2. The CDR3 is 16 residues long. Germline values: CDR1 LNHDA, CDR2 SQIVND (reference sequence). V dropped 4 bases and J dropped 7; count of bases not matched to a gene: 12. The chain's CDR3 is CASSTRKSGVDGELFF. CDR3 DNA sequence: TGTGCCAGTAGTACTAGAAAGAGCGGGGTTGACGGGGAGCTGTTTTTT.

V gene TRBV10-3 combines with J gene TRBJ2-7, with 7 bases lining up with TRBD2. The V gene end was trimmed by 0 bases and the J gene end by 4 bases; junction bases not matched to a gene: 12. The germline V gene has CDR1 ENHRY and CDR2 SYGVKD. The CDR3 extends over 17 amino acids. DNA for the CDR3: TGTGCCATCAGTGAGTCGACTCGGGCGGGAGATGGTTACGAGCAGTACTTC. It yields the protein CAISESTRAGDGYEQYF.

CDR3 amino acids: CASSLWGTGSYEQYF. The CDR3 region has the DNA TGTGCCAGCAGCTTATGGGGCACAGGGTCCTACGAGCAGTACTTC. The chain links TRBV7-8 to TRBJ2-7; D might be TRBD1 (6 bases). Germline V CDR1 and CDR2: SGHVS, FQNEAQ. The CDR3 length is 15 residues. The ends were cut back, 2 bases at V and 1 base at J, with 12 bases in the middle. Combining the CDR3 with reference TRBV7-8 and TRBJ2-7 gives the whole variable domain GAGVSQSPRYKVAKRGQDVALRCDPISGHVSLFWYQQALGQGPEFLTYFQNEAQLDKSGLPSDRFFAERPEGSVSTLKIQRTQQEDSAVYLCASSLWGTGSYEQYFGPGTRLTVT.

This rearrangement joins TRBV6-5 to TRBJ2-7; 8 bases agree with TRBD1. The CDR3 is 13 residues long. Trimming took 6 bases from V and 5 from J; bases not matched to a gene: 6. Germline V lookup: CDR1 MNHEY, CDR2 SVGAGI. CDR3 residues: CASSQDRVDEQYF. DNA for the CDR3: TGTGCCAGCAGCCAGGACAGGGTCGACGAGCAGTACTTC.

The genes are TRBV5-1 and TRBJ2-1; 7 bases fit TRBD1. This CDR3 has 16 amino acids. The trim removed 8 bases at V and 7 bases at J, leaving 18 bases unmatched. Germline V CDR1 and CDR2: SGHRS, YFSETQ. The CDR3 region is CASRFVTGARANEQFF. The CDR3 coding sequence is TGCGCCAGTAGATTTGTAACAGGGGCTCGCGCTAATGAGCAGTTCTTC.

As concerns this clone: Other DNA sequences in the sample encode the same CDR3. J is TRBJ2-7 and V is TRBV4-1; 8 bases fit TRBD2. Germline assignment: CDR1 MGHRA and CDR2 YSYEKL. V shed 0 bases, J shed 3 bases, and the junction held 4 bases outside the gene matches. The CDR3 totals 15 residues. The CDR3: CASSQDTSGYYEQYF. CDR3 nucleotides: TGCGCCAGCAGCCAAGATACTAGCGGCTACTACGAGCAGTACTTC.

This chain connects TRBV29-1 to TRBJ1-2; 10 bases line up with TRBD1. CDR1 is SQVTM, CDR2 ANQGSEA, per germline. The CDR3 contains 13 residues. Trimming at V came to 7 bases and at J to 7 bases, leaving 9 bases not matched to a gene. The CDR3 reads CSAPEDRGIGYTF. CDR3 in DNA: TGCAGCGCCCCCGAGGACAGGGGGATTGGCTACACCTTC.

The V and J genes are TRBV11-3 and TRBJ1-2; 11 bases match TRBD1. The CDR3 totals 14 residues. Per the germline V gene, CDR1 is SGHNT and CDR2 is YENEEA. After removal of 5 bases from V and 5 bases from J, the junction contained 4 bases not matched to a gene. DNA of the CDR3: TGTGCCAGCAGCCTCGGACAGGGGGCATATGGCTACACCTTC. Translation gives CASSLGQGAYGYTF.

The chain has TRBV13 and TRBJ2-3; weak D call: TRBD2 (6 bases). Germline values: CDR1 PRHDT, CDR2 FYEKMQ (reference sequence). Trimming took 3 bases from V and 3 from J, leaving 16 bases between them. The length of the CDR3 is 16 residues. CDR3 residues: CASSFYRLGGTDTQYF. The CDR3 region has the DNA TGTGCCAGCAGCTTTTATAGGCTAGGAGGGACAGATACGCAGTATTTT.

A remark on this clone: One end of the junction varies from germline; a read error may be responsible. Other DNA sequences in the sample encode the same CDR3. The chain carries TRBV28 and TRBJ1-4; TRBD1 agrees at 7 bases. The germline V gene encodes CDR1 MDHEN and CDR2 SYDVKM. This CDR3 spans 12 amino acids. The CDR3 region is CASSQGVEKLFF. The DNA for the CDR3 is TGTGCCAGCAGTCAGGGGGTTGAAAAGCTGTTTTTT.

The V and J genes are TRBV28 and TRBJ2-6; TRBD1 might be the D (6 bases). The germline gives CDR1 MDHEN, CDR2 SYDVKM. The ends were cut back, 4 bases at V and 4 bases at J, with 8 bases in the middle. The CDR3 spans 14 residues. In nucleotides, the CDR3 is TGTGCCAGCAGTTCAGGGGCCGGGGCCAACGTCCTGACTTTC. Protein: CASSSGAGANVLTF.

The V gene is TRBV5-1, the J gene TRBJ2-2; D perhaps matches TRBD2 (5 bases). The CDR3 consists of 15 residues. Germline V gives CDR1 SGHRS, CDR2 YFSETQ. Trimming left V 1 base short and J 3 bases short, with 10 bases between. CDR3 in amino acids: CASSLSRGYTGELFF. Written as DNA, the CDR3 is TGCGCCAGCAGCTTGAGCCGGGGATACACCGGGGAGCTGTTTTTT.

The chain recombines TRBV7-3 with TRBJ2-7; D is possibly TRBD2 (7 bases). With 0 bases removed from V and 2 bases from J, the gap between germline ends came to 14 bases. The CDR3 runs to 16 residues. Germline loops: CDR1 SGHTA, CDR2 FQGTGA. The CDR3 here is CASSLTAGAQTYEQYF. For the CDR3, the DNA is TGTGCCAGCAGCTTAACGGCGGGGGCTCAAACCTACGAGCAGTACTTC.

The chain recombines TRBV27 with TRBJ2-7, with TRBD1 identical over 10 bases. There are 16 residues in the CDR3. Germline CDR1 and CDR2: MNHEY and SMNVEV (reference sequence). Trimming at V came to 2 bases and at J to 5 bases, leaving 9 bases not matched to a gene. Written as DNA, the CDR3 is TGTGCCAGCAGTTTAGGTGTCGGGACAGGGGTACACGAGCAGTACTTC. Its protein product is CASSLGVGTGVHEQYF.

CDR3: CASSPTGTSSYNEQFF. As DNA, the CDR3 is TGTGCCAGTAGTCCCACCGGGACTAGCTCCTACAATGAGCAGTTCTTC. The chain combines TRBV19 with TRBJ2-1, with 8 bases lining up with TRBD2. Germline lookup yields CDR1 LNHDA and CDR2 SQIVND (reference sequence). V lost 5 bases to trimming and J lost 0 bases; unmatched junction nucleotides: 6. The CDR3 runs 16 residues.

The chain uses TRBV19 and TRBJ2-3; no firm D call. V lost 7 bases and J 3 bases, leaving 11 bases between the germline ends. CDR3 size: 13 residues. Germline CDR1 LNHDA, CDR2 SQIVND (reference sequence). The CDR3 reads CASNTITTDTQYF. As DNA, the CDR3 is TGTGCCAGTAATACTATAACAACAGATACGCAGTATTTT.

The chain links TRBV30 to TRBJ1-6; no clear D gene. This CDR3 has 11 amino acids. CDR1 GTSNPN and CDR2 SVGIG come from the germline V gene (reference sequence). Trimming removed 5 bases at V and 10 bases at J, with 9 bases between. The CDR3 sequence is CAWGEPSPLHF. In DNA, the CDR3 is TGTGCCTGGGGAGAACCCTCACCCCTCCACTTT.

The chain couples TRBV19 to TRBJ2-1, with 9 positions matching TRBD2. This CDR3 contains 17 residues. The V and J ends lost 1 base and 7 bases, in that order; junction bases with no gene match: 11. Germline CDR1 LNHDA, CDR2 SQIVND (reference sequence). CDR3 region: CASSIGGGRAYENEQFF. CDR3 coding DNA: TGTGCCAGTAGTATAGGAGGCGGGAGGGCCTACGAAAATGAGCAGTTCTTC.

J is TRBJ2-5 and V is TRBV19; 9 nucleotides agree with TRBD2. The CDR3 is 16 residues long. V was clipped by 6 bases and J by 4 bases; unmatched bases: 12. CDR1 and CDR2 (germline): LNHDA, SQIVND (reference sequence). CDR3 sequence (DNA): TGTGCCAGTAGCCACGACCCCGCGGGAGGGGGAGAGACCCAGTACTTC. Protein: CASSHDPAGGGETQYF.

The chain recombines TRBV28 with TRBJ1-1; TRBD1 agrees at 10 bases. The CDR3 consists of 15 residues. Germline CDR1 and CDR2: MDHEN and SYDVKM. V was clipped by 4 bases and J by 4 bases; unmatched bases: 6. The CDR3 coding sequence is TGTGCCAGCAGTTCCGGGACAGGGGTGATCACTGAAGCTTTCTTT. It specifies CASSSGTGVITEAFF.

V gene TRBV10-3 combines with J gene TRBJ2-3; TRBD2 aligns across 9 bases. The CDR3 spans 17 residues. Germline V gives CDR1 ENHRY, CDR2 SYGVKD. The trim removed 6 bases at V and 3 bases at J, leaving 13 bases unmatched. CDR3 in DNA: TGTGCCATCAGCGCCAGGGGCGGGGGGGCAGCGACAGATACGCAGTATTTT. Encoded protein: CAISARGGGAATDTQYF.

Here the CDR3 reads CASSTGTSGRTYNEQFF. The CDR3 nucleotides are TGTGCCAGCAGCACCGGGACTAGCGGGAGGACCTACAATGAGCAGTTCTTC. This chain uses TRBV7-9 with TRBJ2-1, with 15 bases lining up with TRBD2. This CDR3 region has 17 residues. The V gene end was trimmed by 5 bases and the J gene end by 2 bases; junction bases not matched to a gene: 4. Germline CDR1 SEHNR, CDR2 FQNEAQ (reference sequence).

The rearrangement links TRBV15 to TRBJ1-2; unclear D gene. This CDR3 is built from 14 residues. Trimming pared 6 bases from V and 4 bases from J, leaving 15 bases between. The germline gives CDR1 LNHNV, CDR2 YYDKDF (reference sequence). The CDR3 here is CATSEKAEIYGYTF. The DNA of the CDR3 is TGTGCCACCAGTGAGAAGGCGGAGATCTATGGCTACACCTTC.

The rearrangement joins TRBV28 to TRBJ2-3; 9 positions agree with TRBD2. The V segment lost 4 bases and the J segment 5 bases; nucleotides outside the gene matches: 7. The CDR3 contains 15 residues. Germline CDR1 MDHEN, CDR2 SYDVKM. The CDR3: CASSSARREGDTQYF. Written as DNA, the CDR3 is TGTGCCAGCAGTTCTGCCCGGCGGGAGGGAGATACGCAGTATTTT.

This chain uses TRBV6-6 with TRBJ1-4; possible D gene TRBD1, 6 bases. Germline CDR1 MNHNY, CDR2 SVGAGI (reference sequence). The CDR3 is 13 residues long. Trimming took off 7 bases at V and 6 bases at J, with 12 bases between the two ends. CDR3: CASIDRRDEKLFF. The CDR3 bases are TGTGCCAGCATAGACAGGCGCGATGAAAAACTGTTTTTT.

V is TRBV4-2 and J is TRBJ2-2; 15 bases line up with TRBD2. With V trimmed by 4 bases and J by 4 bases, 13 bases remained unmatched. Germline assignment: CDR1 LGHNA and CDR2 YNFKEQ. The CDR3 extends over 20 amino acids. The chain's CDR3 is CASSPGFGTSGRIGTGELFF. CDR3 bases: TGTGCCAGCAGCCCAGGATTTGGGACTAGCGGGAGGATAGGCACCGGGGAGCTGTTTTTT.

This chain connects TRBV5-6 to TRBJ2-7; 9 bases map to TRBD2. V shed 5 bases and J 5 bases; nucleotides not matched to a gene: 14. CDR3 length equals 16 residues. Per the germline V gene, CDR1 is SGHDT and CDR2 is YYEEEE. The CDR3 DNA reads TGTGCCAGCAGTATTCAAGCGGGAGGAAAGACGAACGAGCAGTACTTC. Its translation is CASSIQAGGKTNEQYF.

This rearrangement joins TRBV6-5 to TRBJ1-4; 7 bases agree with TRBD1. J gave up 2 bases and V 2 bases, and 5 bases lay outside the gene matches. Germline CDR1 MNHEY, CDR2 SVGAGI. There are 16 residues in the CDR3. The CDR3 is CASSYRQGMTNEKLFF. CDR3 DNA sequence: TGTGCCAGCAGTTACCGACAGGGAATGACTAATGAAAAACTGTTTTTT.

The chain uses TRBV30 and TRBJ2-3; TRBD1 matches at 7 bases. CDR1 and CDR2 (germline): GTSNPN, SVGIG (reference sequence). The length of the CDR3 is 13 residues. With V trimmed by 8 bases and J by 0 bases, 5 bases remained unmatched. The chain's CDR3 is CARDSTSTDTQYF. In nucleotides, the CDR3 is TGTGCCCGGGACAGTACTAGCACAGATACGCAGTATTTT.